This record concerns one T cell receptor beta chain sequence. This clonotype was counted at least ten times. No antigen is known for it. There are no base qualities to consult, and no much larger clone falls within one base. This sample is part of a study of blood T cells in healthy people across ages (dated by TCRdb to between 2014 and 2017). Looking at the study overall: In model experiments, template switching captured about one uniquely barcoded TCR beta cDNA molecule for every two T cells. To track age-related changes in TCR beta repertoire diversity, the study relied on deep sequencing normalized with unique cDNA molecular identifiers. The donors were split into four age groups: young (average around 16 years), middle-aged (about 40), aged (approximately 60) and long-lived (approximately 80). Using the same blood draw, the study looked at two additional independent replicas of 1 million unique cDNA reads for two donors, one aged 18 to 29 and the other aged 80 or older. General findings and caveats noted by the study authors: Donor CMV infection status was unknown, potentially confounding age-related changes in expanded clonotypes. The long-lived group showed more naive CD4+ T cells, fewer expanded clones and increased TCR diversity than the aged group, suggesting age selection. A strong correlation was found between observed TCR beta diversity and the percentage of naive T cells measured by flow cytometry. Observed TCR beta diversity per million T cells fell roughly linearly with age, and a significant reduction was already apparent by age roughly 40. Estimates of total diversity from one million sequenced T cells were regarded as lower bounds and underestimates. Since profiling was done on bulk unsorted PBMCs, naive and antigen-experienced compartments could not be conclusively compared.

Sequences SGHRS (CDR1) and YFSETQ (CDR2) are obtained from the germline V gene. The CDR3 runs 14 residues from the cysteine to the phenylalanine. The DNA shown is the 42-base CDR3, in frame from base 1. For this chain, trimming is 6 bases at the V end and 4 bases at the J end, and the number of junction bases without a gene match is 6. Library prep was done by 5' RACE. Sequencing instrument: Illumina HiSeq 2500. A second PCR of about 6 to 12 cycles was run with a J-beta primer mix and a sample-barcoded 5' primer. Each TCR beta cDNA molecule received a unique molecular identifier from a template-switch 5' adaptor carrying 12 random nucleotides. Each sample yielded at least 3 million CDR3-containing paired-end reads. All of the RNA was converted into first-strand cDNA using the Mint cDNA synthesis kit, with a TRBC-specific oligonucleotide serving as the primer. After uracil-DNA glycosylase treatment, a first 18-cycle PCR used universal primers M1SS and BC2_uni_R on all cDNA. Processing in the source paper ran as follows. For normalization, 1 million high-quality reads, each with a distinct molecular identifier, were randomly selected from each sample. Reads sharing molecular identifiers were discarded rather than binned into consensus sequences. CDR3 identification, clonotype clustering and error correction used MiTCR with a Q25 quality threshold and the strictest error-elimination algorithm. A nonparametric unseen species model with Euler transformation was used to estimate a lower bound on total TCR beta diversity. Using fastp at Q25 and MiXCR, TCRdb reprocessed the public reads and kept productive beta chains. For every CDR3 protein sequence, its rows merge into one entry that carries the most common genes and DNA. The V and J calls shown here were made by TCRdb, not taken from the authors' results. For this sample the table gives about 930,000 distinct CDR3 sequences, of which 25% to 35% were detected only once. The top ten clonotypes cover about 9.4% of the sample.

Donors were 39 systemically healthy Caucasian individuals from Russia aged 6 to 90 years. Each donor gave ten milliliters of peripheral blood, collected into EDTA-treated Vacutainer tubes. Ficoll-Paque density-gradient centrifugation was used to isolate PBMCs, with at least 7 million per sample. Total RNA, at least 6 micrograms per sample, was extracted from PBMCs with Trizol reagent. For every donor, an aliquot of PBMCs went through flow cytometry to measure the percentages of naive CD45RAhigh/CD27high T cells. A further study also used this sample, focusing on T cells of mothers and their children. The second paper further reports: Nine systemically healthy Caucasian individuals served as donors, namely three mothers together with their six children. cDNA synthesis consumed the entire amount of extracted RNA, loaded at approximately 1.6 ug RNA in each 15 ul reaction. Sample barcodes and 2-4 random nucleotides were added via the M1S primer in the second PCR. More than 9.5 million TCR beta CDR3 reads were obtained from each mother, and millions of reads were obtained from each child. TCR recombination output is similarly shaped by thymic selection in related and unrelated pairs, with a minor effect exerted by inherited differences. Normalized repertoire overlap was always slightly but never significantly higher in related than unrelated mother-child pairs. With a sensitivity of about 100 clones per million clonotypes, no persistent microchimeric T cell clones were detected. Deep NGS was used in the study to compare the TCR beta repertoires of mothers and children and to look for features that separate related mother-child pairs from unrelated individuals. Mothers averaged approximately 40 +/- 4 years of age and children averaged around 10 +/- 4 years. After adapters were ligated using NEBNext reagents, the libraries underwent 100+100 nt paired-end sequencing on an Illumina HiSeq 2000. To prevent cross-contamination, the mother and child libraries were prepared one month apart and sequenced in separate runs. Between roughly 500,000 and 2,300,000 distinct TCR beta clonotypes were identified per donor. Naive TCR beta clonotypes were estimated from low-frequency clonotypes matched to each donor's FACS-determined naive share, without sorting.

The TCR comes from a woman aged 40 to 55 in good health. The specimen was blood. The sequence joins TRBV5-1 to TRBJ2-1, with 8 bases matching TRBD1. The CDR3 loop reads CASTDRGPYNEQFF. At the DNA level, the sequence is TGCGCCAGCACCGACAGGGGCCCTTACAATGAGCAGTTCTTC.